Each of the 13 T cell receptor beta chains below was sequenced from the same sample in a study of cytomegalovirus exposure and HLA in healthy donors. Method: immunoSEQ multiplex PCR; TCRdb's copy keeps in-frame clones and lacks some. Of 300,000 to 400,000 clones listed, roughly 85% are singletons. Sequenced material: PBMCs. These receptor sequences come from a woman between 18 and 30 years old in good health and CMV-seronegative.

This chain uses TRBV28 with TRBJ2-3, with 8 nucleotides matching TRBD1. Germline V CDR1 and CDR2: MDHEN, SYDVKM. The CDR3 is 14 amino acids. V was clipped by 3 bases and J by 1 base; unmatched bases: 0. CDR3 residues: CASSLTGGTDTQYF. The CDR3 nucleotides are TGTGCCAGCAGTTTGACAGGGGGCACAGATACGCAGTATTTT.

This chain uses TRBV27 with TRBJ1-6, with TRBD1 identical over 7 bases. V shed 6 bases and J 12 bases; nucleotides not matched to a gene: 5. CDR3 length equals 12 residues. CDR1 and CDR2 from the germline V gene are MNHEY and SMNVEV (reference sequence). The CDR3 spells CASSTGAGPLHF. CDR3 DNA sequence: TGTGCCAGCAGCACAGGGGCGGGACCCCTCCACTTT.

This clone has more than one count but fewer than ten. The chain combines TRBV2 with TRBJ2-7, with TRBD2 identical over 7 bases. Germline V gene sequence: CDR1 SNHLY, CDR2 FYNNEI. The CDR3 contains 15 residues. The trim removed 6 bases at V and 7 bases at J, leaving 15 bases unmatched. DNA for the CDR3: TGTGCCAGCAGCGAGTCGACCGGACTAGTCGGGGAGCAGTACTTC. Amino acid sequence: CASSESTGLVGEQYF.

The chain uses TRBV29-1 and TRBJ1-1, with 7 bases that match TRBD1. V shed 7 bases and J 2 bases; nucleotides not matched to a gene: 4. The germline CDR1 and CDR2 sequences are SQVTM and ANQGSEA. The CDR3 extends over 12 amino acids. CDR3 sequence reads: CSAGGVNTEAFF. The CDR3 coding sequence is TGCAGCGCAGGGGGAGTCAACACTGAAGCTTTCTTT.

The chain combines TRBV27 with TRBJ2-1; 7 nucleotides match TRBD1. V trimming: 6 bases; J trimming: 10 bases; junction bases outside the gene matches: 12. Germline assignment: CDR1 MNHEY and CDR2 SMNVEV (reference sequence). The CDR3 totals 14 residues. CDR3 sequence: CASSPPTGVREQFF. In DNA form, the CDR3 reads TGTGCCAGCAGCCCCCCAACAGGGGTTCGCGAGCAGTTCTTC.

In nucleotides, the CDR3 is TGTGCCAGCAGTCCGGGTTTGGGCTACACCTTC. This gives the protein CASSPGLGYTF. The chain employs TRBV6-5 and TRBJ1-2; D is uncertain. The V and J ends lost 5 bases and 8 bases respectively, with 9 bases between them. This CDR3 has 11 amino acids. Per germline, CDR1 MNHEY and CDR2 SVGAGI.

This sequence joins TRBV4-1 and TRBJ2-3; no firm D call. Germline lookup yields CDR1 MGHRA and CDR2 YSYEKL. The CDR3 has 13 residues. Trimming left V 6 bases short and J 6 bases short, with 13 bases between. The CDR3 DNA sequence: TGCGCCAGCAGTCTTCGGGTACGGGATACGCAGTATTTT. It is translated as CASSLRVRDTQYF.

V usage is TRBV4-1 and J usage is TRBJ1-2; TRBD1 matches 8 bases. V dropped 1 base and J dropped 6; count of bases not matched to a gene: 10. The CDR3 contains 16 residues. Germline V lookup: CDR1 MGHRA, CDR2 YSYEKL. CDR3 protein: CASSQVGQGALNGYTF. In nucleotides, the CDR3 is TGCGCCAGCAGCCAAGTAGGTCAGGGGGCCCTTAATGGCTACACCTTC.

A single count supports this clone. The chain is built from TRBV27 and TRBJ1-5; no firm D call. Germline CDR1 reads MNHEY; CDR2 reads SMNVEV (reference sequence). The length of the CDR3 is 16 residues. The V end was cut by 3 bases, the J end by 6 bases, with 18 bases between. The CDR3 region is CASSLVTPERGQPQHF. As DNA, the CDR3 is TGTGCCAGCAGTTTGGTGACCCCGGAGAGAGGTCAGCCCCAGCATTTT.

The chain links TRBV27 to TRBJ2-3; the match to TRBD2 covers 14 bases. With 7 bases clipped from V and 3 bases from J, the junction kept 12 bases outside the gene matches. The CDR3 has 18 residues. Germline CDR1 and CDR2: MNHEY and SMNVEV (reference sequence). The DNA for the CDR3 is TGTGCCAGCATGGGGGGACTGGGACTAGCGGGAGAAACAGATACGCAGTATTTT. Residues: CASMGGLGLAGETDTQYF.

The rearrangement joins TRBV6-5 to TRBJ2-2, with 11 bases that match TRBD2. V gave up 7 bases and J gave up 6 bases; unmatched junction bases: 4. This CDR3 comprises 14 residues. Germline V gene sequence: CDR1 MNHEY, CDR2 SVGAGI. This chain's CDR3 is CASMTSGAAGELFF. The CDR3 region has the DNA TGTGCCAGCATGACTAGCGGGGCCGCCGGGGAGCTGTTTTTT.

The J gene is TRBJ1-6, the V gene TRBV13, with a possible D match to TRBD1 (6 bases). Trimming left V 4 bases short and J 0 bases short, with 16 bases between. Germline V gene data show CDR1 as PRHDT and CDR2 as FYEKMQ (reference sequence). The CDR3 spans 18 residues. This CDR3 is CASSSPVGASSYNSPLHF. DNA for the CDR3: TGTGCCAGCAGCTCCCCTGTGGGGGCCAGCTCCTATAATTCACCCCTCCACTTT.

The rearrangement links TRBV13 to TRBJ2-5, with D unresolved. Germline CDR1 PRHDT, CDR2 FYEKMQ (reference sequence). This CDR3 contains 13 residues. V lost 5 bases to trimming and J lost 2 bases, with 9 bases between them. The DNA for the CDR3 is TGTGCCAGCAGCCCCGCGCCTCAAGAGACCCAGTACTTC. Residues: CASSPAPQETQYF. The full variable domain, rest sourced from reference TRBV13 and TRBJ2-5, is AAGVIQSPRHLIKEKRETATLKCYPIPRHDTVYWYQQGPGQDPQFLISFYEKMQSDKGSIPDRFSAQQFSDYHSELNMSSLELGDSALYFCASSPAPQETQYFGPGTRLLVL.